This T cell receptor beta chain was identified in a study of cytomegalovirus exposure and HLA in healthy donors. Vbeta (60) and Jbeta (13) primers were used in the PCR. The method was immunoSEQ multiplex PCR; TCRdb's version includes in-frame clones alone and lacks a portion of them. The table shows over 150,000 clones, with approximately 79% occurring only once. Germline V gives CDR1 PRHDT, CDR2 FYEKMQ (reference sequence). This CDR3 has 14 residues. V lost 4 bases and J lost 4, with 12 bases in between. The receptor's source is a male donor in good health and CMV-seronegative. The sequencing input was PBMCs. J is TRBJ2-3 and V is TRBV13, with D unresolved. CDR3 DNA: TGTGCCAGCAGCTCCTTGGGCGATCCAGATACGCAGTATTTT. Amino acids: CASSSLGDPDTQYF.